These T cell receptor beta chains were read from a single sample in a study of siplizumab effects on memory and regulatory T cells. The table came from immunoSEQ multiplex PCR; TCRdb's copy has only in-frame clones and leaves some out. The sample yields under 70,000 clones, 70% to 80% seen once. The sequencing sample was made of memory CD4+ T cells sorted from blood. These receptors originate from a human donor in good health. The CDR3 runs from the conserved cysteine through the conserved F or W. The order of the fields is V gene, J gene, clone size, D gene, CDR3 length, CDR3 DNA, CDR3 protein. A D gene is named only where the DNA matches it firmly. Expanded clones get a size class; other rows say once, few or many, or leave the size out.

v_call: TRBV11-2
j_call: TRBJ1-1
clone_size: NA
d_call: NA
cdr3_length: 15
cdr3_nt: TGTGCCAGCAGCTTACAGGGGCACGTGAACACTGAAGCTTTCTTT
cdr3_aa: CASSLQGHVNTEAFF

v_call: TRBV7-3
j_call: TRBJ2-1
clone_size: NA
d_call: NA
cdr3_length: 15
cdr3_nt: TGTGCCAGCAGCTTAACGAGGGACCAATACAATGAGCAGTTCTTC
cdr3_aa: CASSLTRDQYNEQFF

v_call: TRBV19
j_call: TRBJ2-1
clone_size: NA
d_call: TRBD2
cdr3_length: 16
cdr3_nt: TGTGCCAGTAGTATAGCGGCGACTAGCGCCTCCAATGAGCAGTTCTTC
cdr3_aa: CASSIAATSASNEQFF

v_call: TRBV5-1
j_call: TRBJ2-3
clone_size: NA
d_call: TRBD2
cdr3_length: 17
cdr3_nt: TGCGCCAGCAGCTTGGCCGGGGGTCCTAGCGGGGGAGATACGCAGTATTTT
cdr3_aa: CASSLAGGPSGGDTQYF

v_call: TRBV6-5
j_call: TRBJ1-1
clone_size: NA
d_call: NA
cdr3_length: 13
cdr3_nt: TGTGCCAGCACCTCTAGGGTTGGTACTGAAGCTTTCTTT
cdr3_aa: CASTSRVGTEAFF

v_call: TRBV4-3
j_call: TRBJ2-7
clone_size: NA
d_call: NA
cdr3_length: 18
cdr3_nt: TGCGCCAGCAGCCAAGATCATAAGGCCCCGCGGACTATTGACGAGCAGTACTTC
cdr3_aa: CASSQDHKAPRTIDEQYF

v_call: TRBV5-5
j_call: TRBJ2-7
clone_size: NA
d_call: NA
cdr3_length: 12
cdr3_nt: TGTGCCAGCAGCAACAGGTACGACGAGCAGTACTTC
cdr3_aa: CASSNRYDEQYF

v_call: TRBV19
j_call: TRBJ1-2
clone_size: NA
d_call: NA
cdr3_length: 14
cdr3_nt: TGTGCCAGTAGTACCCGACAGGATCTGGGGGGCTACACCTTC
cdr3_aa: CASSTRQDLGGYTF

v_call: TRBV5-5
j_call: TRBJ1-6
clone_size: NA
d_call: NA
cdr3_length: 14
cdr3_nt: TGTGCCAGCAGCCCGGGACATGAAAATTCACCCCTCCACTTT
cdr3_aa: CASSPGHENSPLHF

v_call: TRBV29-1
j_call: TRBJ1-1
clone_size: NA
d_call: TRBD1
cdr3_length: 11
cdr3_nt: TGCAGCGCGCGGACAGGGCCCGAAGCTTTCTTT
cdr3_aa: CSARTGPEAFF

v_call: TRBV10-3
j_call: TRBJ1-4
clone_size: NA
d_call: TRBD1
cdr3_length: 13
cdr3_nt: TGTGCCGTCTCCGGGACAGGGGATGAAAAACTGTTTTTT
cdr3_aa: CAVSGTGDEKLFF

v_call: TRBV18
j_call: TRBJ2-7
clone_size: few
d_call: TRBD2
cdr3_length: 14
cdr3_nt: TGTGCCAGCTCAGGGACTAGCGGGACCTACGAGCAGTACTTC
cdr3_aa: CASSGTSGTYEQYF

v_call: TRBV5-1
j_call: TRBJ2-6
clone_size: NA
d_call: NA
cdr3_length: 17
cdr3_nt: TGCGCCAGCAGCTTGGAGGCGGGGGCAGGTGGGGCCAACGTCCTGACTTTC
cdr3_aa: CASSLEAGAGGANVLTF

v_call: TRBV7-2
j_call: TRBJ2-7
clone_size: NA
d_call: NA
cdr3_length: 11
cdr3_nt: TGTGCCAGCAGCTTCGGACGCGAGCAGTACTTC
cdr3_aa: CASSFGREQYF

v_call: TRBV7-3
j_call: TRBJ1-4
clone_size: NA
d_call: TRBD1
cdr3_length: 15
cdr3_nt: TGTGCCAGCAGCTTAACTGGAGGGGGCAGCGAAAAACTGTTTTTT
cdr3_aa: CASSLTGGGSEKLFF

v_call: TRBV9
j_call: TRBJ2-3
clone_size: NA
d_call: NA
cdr3_length: 14
cdr3_nt: TGTGCCAGCAGCGTAGTGAGTAGCACAGATACGCAGTATTTT
cdr3_aa: CASSVVSSTDTQYF

v_call: TRBV5-4
j_call: TRBJ2-5
clone_size: NA
d_call: TRBD2
cdr3_length: 14
cdr3_nt: TGTGCCAGCACCGCCGGGACTAGCAGGGAGACCCAGTACTTC
cdr3_aa: CASTAGTSRETQYF

v_call: TRBV5-4
j_call: TRBJ1-1
clone_size: NA
d_call: NA
cdr3_length: 15
cdr3_nt: TGTGCCAGCAGCTTGGGTCAGGGGCGCTACGCTGAAGCTTTCTTT
cdr3_aa: CASSLGQGRYAEAFF

v_call: TRBV6-1
j_call: TRBJ2-1
clone_size: NA
d_call: NA
cdr3_length: 10
cdr3_nt: TGTGCCAGCAGTAGGGGTGAGCAGTTCTTC
cdr3_aa: CASSRGEQFF

v_call: TRBV2
j_call: TRBJ2-7
clone_size: NA
d_call: TRBD2
cdr3_length: 15
cdr3_nt: TGTGCCAGCAGTTCATGGACTAGCGCCCTCTACGAGCAGTACTTC
cdr3_aa: CASSSWTSALYEQYF

v_call: TRBV2
j_call: TRBJ1-1
clone_size: medium-sized
d_call: NA
cdr3_length: 13
cdr3_nt: TGTGCCAGCAGAATTATGGAGAACACTGAAGCTTTCTTT
cdr3_aa: CASRIMENTEAFF

v_call: TRBV7-6
j_call: TRBJ1-5
clone_size: few
d_call: NA
cdr3_length: 14
cdr3_nt: TGTGCCAGCAGCCCGACAGCTAGCAATCAGCCCCAGCATTTT
cdr3_aa: CASSPTASNQPQHF

v_call: TRBV15
j_call: TRBJ2-1
clone_size: few
d_call: NA
cdr3_length: 15
cdr3_nt: TGTGCCACCAGCAGGGGGGACCCGAGGGACAATGAGCAGTTCTTC
cdr3_aa: CATSRGDPRDNEQFF